Following are 18 T cell receptor beta chains from one sample sequenced in a study of CD8 T cells in Susac syndrome. RNA was extracted with the RNeasy kit, and a quantity of roughly 0.5 to 1 ug was reverse transcribed using random hexamers. TCRdb called the immunoSEQ multiplex PCR reads again in MiXCR, with one record for every CDR3 protein. This sample has about 160,000 distinct CDR3 sequences, with about 90% found just once. The sample comprised CD4+ T cells from PBMCs. These receptors were obtained from a human donor in good health.

The V gene is TRBV6-1, the J gene TRBJ1-1; 7 positions match TRBD1. The V gene end was trimmed by 9 bases and the J gene end by 1 base; junction bases not matched to a gene: 11. Germline values: CDR1 MNHNS, CDR2 SASEGT. This CDR3 region has 15 residues. CDR3 residues: CASYTGESGNTEAFF. The CDR3 DNA is TGTGCCAGTTATACAGGGGAGAGTGGGAACACTGAAGCTTTCTTT.

J is TRBJ2-3 and V is TRBV4-3; D gene uncertain. Germline CDR1 LGHNA, CDR2 YSLEER. The CDR3 is made up of 13 amino acids. Trimming left V 0 bases short and J 4 bases short, with 5 bases between. The CDR3 here is CASSQEPADTQYF. The CDR3, as DNA: TGCGCCAGCAGCCAAGAACCGGCAGATACGCAGTATTTT.

V gene TRBV29-1 combines with J gene TRBJ2-7; 9 bases fit TRBD2. Per germline, CDR1 SQVTM and CDR2 ANQGSEA. Germline trimming cut 0 bases from V and 6 bases from J; bases unmatched to any gene: 6. The CDR3 sequence is 14 residues long. CDR3 in DNA: TGCAGCGTTGAAGATCAGTCTAGCGGGATCGAGCAGTACTTC. Protein sequence: CSVEDQSSGIEQYF.

The V and J genes are TRBV6-2 or TRBV6-3 and TRBJ2-4; the D gene is possibly TRBD1 (5 bases). The CDR3 extends over 13 amino acids. CDR1 and CDR2 (germline): MNHEY, SVGEGT. Trimming removed 3 bases at V and 7 bases at J, with 10 bases between. The CDR3 sequence is CASSYSGRNIQYF. As DNA, the CDR3 is TGTGCCAGCAGTTATTCAGGGCGGAACATTCAGTACTTC.

CDR3 in DNA: TGTGCCAGCAGCCCGGAGGGCGGGCGGATCTATGGCTACACCTTC. It specifies CASSPEGGRIYGYTF. The chain links TRBV5-4 to TRBJ1-2; D is unclear. The CDR3 is made up of 15 amino acids. The V end was cut by 4 bases, the J end by 4 bases, with 17 bases between. From germline, CDR1 is SGHNT and CDR2 YYREEE (reference sequence).

The chain links TRBV23-1 to TRBJ2-5; 7 bases match TRBD1. TRBV23-1 is an ORF, with its function uncertain. The CDR3 loop spans 13 amino acids. The V and J ends lost 8 bases and 2 bases, in that order; junction bases with no gene match: 5. The CDR3 here is CASLPTGQETQYF. CDR3 DNA: TGCGCCAGCTTACCGACAGGGCAAGAGACCCAGTACTTC.

The rearrangement uses TRBV20-1 and TRBJ2-2, with TRBD1 matching 9 bases. Per the germline V gene, CDR1 is DFQATT and CDR2 is SNEGSKA (reference sequence). V gave up 6 bases and J gave up 6 bases; unmatched junction bases: 8. This CDR3 has 14 amino acids. The CDR3 region is CSARTGVIAGELFF. DNA of the CDR3: TGCAGTGCGAGGACAGGGGTGATAGCCGGGGAGCTGTTTTTT.

This clonotype was counted only a few times. The chain joins TRBV18 to TRBJ1-2; 7 bases fit TRBD1. Per germline, CDR1 KGHSH and CDR2 LQKENI. Trimming at V came to 3 bases and at J to 6 bases, leaving 4 bases not matched to a gene. The CDR3 is made up of 13 amino acids. CDR3 sequence reads: CASSPDREDGYTF. CDR3 nucleotide sequence: TGTGCCAGCTCACCCGACAGGGAAGATGGCTACACCTTC.

This clonotype was seen only once. CDR3 sequence (DNA): TGTGCCAGCAGTTTAAGGGGGGAGGCTAATGAAAAACTGTTTTTT. Protein: CASSLRGEANEKLFF. The V call is TRBV12-3 or TRBV12-4, the J call TRBJ1-4; TRBD1 might be the D (6 bases). This CDR3 comprises 15 residues. V shed 2 bases and J shed 3 bases, with 10 bases lying between them.

The rearrangement uses TRBV28 and TRBJ1-2; D not certain. Germline CDR1 is MDHEN and CDR2 is SYDVKM. The CDR3 has 14 amino acids. Trimming shortened V by 2 bases and J by 4 bases, and 11 bases separated the two germline ends. CDR3 nucleotides: TGTGCCAGCAGTTTAGGTATGAGATCCTATGGCTACACCTTC. As protein: CASSLGMRSYGYTF.

This clonotype was seen once. V gene TRBV18 combines with J gene TRBJ2-2, with 8 bases identical to TRBD1. This CDR3 has 17 residues. The germline gives CDR1 KGHSH, CDR2 LQKENI. V was clipped by 2 bases and J by 7 bases; unmatched bases: 12. The CDR3 nucleotides read TGTGCCAGCTCACCATTCGACAGGGGCGATTCGGTCGGGGAGCTGTTTTTT. It translates to CASSPFDRGDSVGELFF.

In this sample, this clonotype turned up once. The chain combines TRBV6-5 with TRBJ1-3, with D possibly matching TRBD1 (5 bases). V lost 2 bases and J 0 bases, leaving 8 bases between the germline ends. There are 15 residues in the CDR3. CDR1 MNHEY and CDR2 SVGAGI come from the germline V gene. Written as DNA, the CDR3 is TGTGCCAGCAGTTACGGGGCAAGCTCTGGAAACACCATATATTTT. This encodes CASSYGASSGNTIYF.

The chain links TRBV29-1 to TRBJ1-2, with TRBD1 matching 7 bases. The CDR3 contains 14 residues. Germline V gene data show CDR1 as SQVTM and CDR2 as ANQGSEA. V lost 4 bases to trimming and J lost 9 bases; unmatched junction nucleotides: 14. In nucleotides, the CDR3 is TGCAGCGTTGTTGAAAGGGACAGAACTATCAGCTACACCTTC. Its protein product is CSVVERDRTISYTF.

This CDR3 is CASTRTSGSNEQFF. Here the CDR3 DNA reads TGTGCCAGCACCCGGACTAGCGGGAGCAATGAGCAGTTCTTC. The V and J genes are TRBV14 and TRBJ2-1, with 13 positions matching TRBD2. Trimming took 7 bases from V and 6 from J; bases not matched to a gene: 3. CDR3 length: 14 residues. The germline V gene has CDR1 SGHDN and CDR2 FVKESK.

This sequence joins TRBV5-1 and TRBJ2-2; 8 bases are shared with TRBD2. CDR3 length: 17 residues. J lost 4 bases, V lost 3 bases, and 11 bases had no gene match. The germline V gene encodes CDR1 SGHRS and CDR2 YFSETQ. In DNA, the CDR3 is TGCGCCAGCAGCTGGAACCACGGGGGGGCAAGCACCGGGGAGCTGTTTTTT. Protein: CASSWNHGGASTGELFF. Complete variable domain (other parts from reference TRBV5-1 and TRBJ2-2): KAGVTQTPRYLIKTRGQQVTLSCSPISGHRSVSWYQQTPGQGLQFLFEYFSETQRNKGNFPGRFSGRQFSNSRSEMNVSTLELGDSALYLCASSWNHGGASTGELFFGEGSRLTVL.

The sample holds one count of this clonotype. CDR3 nucleotides: TGTGCCAGCCGAAACCTGGACAGGGGACATGAGCAGTTCTTC. As protein: CASRNLDRGHEQFF. This chain links TRBV2 with TRBJ2-1; 9 bases are shared with TRBD1. The V and J ends lost 8 bases and 8 bases, in that order; junction bases with no gene match: 10. The V gene's germline CDR1 is SNHLY and CDR2 FYNNEI. The CDR3 contains 14 residues.

The DNA of the CDR3 is TGTGCCAGCAGGAAAGACACAGGGTTGGTCGCCTACGAGCAGTACTTC. It encodes CASRKDTGLVAYEQYF. The V call is TRBV12-3 or TRBV12-4, the J call TRBJ2-7; D is possibly TRBD1 (6 bases). The length of the CDR3 is 16 residues. Trimming shortened V by 6 bases and J by 2 bases, and 20 bases separated the two germline ends.

In nucleotides, the CDR3 is TGTGCCAGCAGCCTCGACCGGGGACAGGGTACAGATACGCAGTATTTT. Translation gives CASSLDRGQGTDTQYF. The rearrangement joins TRBV14 to TRBJ2-3; 9 nucleotides align to TRBD1. CDR3 size: 16 residues. Per germline, CDR1 SGHDN and CDR2 FVKESK. Losses at the gene ends were 4 bases for V and 3 bases for J; bases not matched to a gene: 8.